This passage covers 7 T cell receptor beta chains from one sample sequenced in a study of glioma-infiltrating T cells. Using RNA template, CDR3s of TCR alpha and beta were amplified with iRepertoire arm-PCR. A single record per CDR3 protein comes from TCRdb applying MiXCR to the multiplex PCR reads. The data show some 110,000 distinct CDR3 sequences, with about 23% seen just once and nearly 15% held by the top ten. The sample taken for sequencing was glioma tissue, nonneoplastic brain tissue, or PBMCs (not recorded which). The receptors derive from a human donor with low-grade glioma or glioblastoma, undergoing nonglioma brain surgery, or in good health (not recorded which).

The sample holds many counts of this clonotype. The V and J genes are TRBV15 and TRBJ2-3, with a weak D call TRBD1 (6 bases). The CDR3 contains 16 residues. The V end was cut by 2 bases, the J end by 5 bases, with 17 bases between. CDR1 is LNHNV, CDR2 YYDKDF, per germline (reference sequence). Here the CDR3 DNA reads TGTGCCACCAGCAGACCGACAGGCCGTGTCAGAGATACGCAGTATTTT. Amino acid sequence: CATSRPTGRVRDTQYF. The complete variable domain, with remaining parts taken from reference TRBV15 and TRBJ2-3, reads DAMVIQNPRYQVTQFGKPVTLSCSQTLNHNVMYWYQQKSSQAPKLLFHYYDKDFNNEADTPDNFQSRRPNTSFCFLDIRSPGLGDTAMYLCATSRPTGRVRDTQYFGPGTRLTVL.

Worth noting for this clonotype: A clone one base away is much larger, so this may be a read error. V and J are TRBV6-2 or TRBV6-3 and TRBJ1-2; TRBD1 matches at 10 bases. Unmatched junction bases numbered 14, after V lost 6 bases and J lost 10 bases. The CDR3 is 15 residues long. Germline lookup yields CDR1 MNHEY and CDR2 SVGEGT. The CDR3: CASRPTGGLKGNYTF. The CDR3 nucleotides read TGTGCCAGCAGACCGACAGGGGGCCTAAAAGGTAACTACACCTTC.

This clonotype was recorded many times. This rearrangement joins TRBV6-6 to TRBJ2-1; no definite D call. Germline lookup yields CDR1 MNHNY and CDR2 SVGAGI (reference sequence). The CDR3 sequence is 17 residues long. V was trimmed by 0 bases and J by 5 bases, leaving 17 bases between them. The CDR3 region is CASSYSNGYPLNNEQFF. CDR3 in DNA: TGTGCCAGCAGTTACTCGAACGGCTACCCTTTAAACAATGAGCAGTTCTTC.

Turning to this clonotype: Given a much more abundant clone one base away, this may be a read error. The V and J genes are TRBV29-1 and TRBJ2-7; D is perhaps TRBD2 (5 bases). The CDR3 spans 14 residues. CDR1 and CDR2 (germline): SQVTM, ANQGSEA. CDR3 in DNA: TGCAACGTTGCCCAGCGGATTACCTCCTACGAGCAGTACTTC. Translated: CNVAQRITSYEQYF.

This clonotype was detected ten times or more. The chain joins TRBV7-9 to TRBJ2-3; D ambiguous. V gave up 2 bases and J gave up 3 bases, with 6 bases separating them. The CDR3 has 13 amino acids. The germline CDR1 and CDR2 sequences are SEHNR and FQNEAQ (reference sequence). The CDR3 DNA follows: TGTGCCAGCAGCTTATCCCGAACAGATACGCAGTATTTT. This codes for CASSLSRTDTQYF.

Turning to this clonotype: A much larger clone differs by one base, so this may be a read error. CDR3 in DNA: TGTGCCTGGAGTGTAGGGCCGAAAGAGACCCATTACTTC. Amino acid sequence: CAWSVGPKETHYF. This sequence joins TRBV30 and TRBJ2-5; D gene uncertain. This CDR3 is 13 amino acids long. The V gene's germline CDR1 is GTSNPN and CDR2 SVGIG (reference sequence).

In this sample, this clonotype turned up many times. This rearrangement joins TRBV7-9 to TRBJ2-3, with 7 positions matching TRBD2. Germline V gene lookup returns CDR1 SEHNR and CDR2 FQNEAQ (reference sequence). The CDR3 runs to 15 residues. V lost 1 base and J lost 3; bases outside the gene matches: 4. CDR3 loop: CASSLDGGRTDTQYF. In DNA form, the CDR3 reads TGTGCCAGCAGCTTAGATGGCGGGAGAACAGATACGCAGTATTTT.